What follows are 32 T cell receptor beta chains derived from one specimen sequenced in a study of OX40 agonist ivuxolimab in advanced cancers. Some clones are missing from TCRdb's copy, which holds only in-frame ones; the method was immunoSEQ multiplex PCR. The data show 40,000 or so clones, about 84% seen once. The sample consisted of CD4+ or CD8+ T cells sorted from blood, taken in a trial of the OX40 agonist ivuxolimab. The source of these receptors is an adult with an advanced solid tumor such as melanoma, head and neck, liver or kidney cancer.

By share, this clone counts as medium-sized (0.01 to 0.1%). The rearrangement uses TRBV5-1 and TRBJ1-4, with TRBD1 identical over 9 bases. With V trimmed by 4 bases and J by 10 bases, 8 bases remained unmatched. The germline gives CDR1 SGHRS, CDR2 YFSETQ. This CDR3 has 14 residues. CDR3 nucleotide sequence: TGCGCCAGCAGCCAGACAGGGGGACGGGGAAAACTGTTTTTT. Translated: CASSQTGGRGKLFF.

This rearrangement joins TRBV5-1 to TRBJ2-6; D uncertain. The germline CDR1 and CDR2 sequences are SGHRS and YFSETQ. The CDR3 is 17 residues long. V shed 1 base and J shed 2 bases, with 13 bases lying between them. CDR3 in amino acids: CASSLSTLGTGANVLTF. CDR3 DNA: TGCGCCAGCAGCTTGAGTACGTTAGGTACTGGGGCCAACGTCCTGACTTTC.

The V and J genes are TRBV5-1 and TRBJ2-5; D might be TRBD1 or TRBD2, each matching 6 bases. This CDR3 comprises 14 residues. CDR1 and CDR2 from the germline V gene are SGHRS and YFSETQ. V lost 5 bases and J 5 bases, leaving 16 bases between the germline ends. The CDR3 nucleotides read TGCGCCAGCAGTTTCGGGGGCGAAGGGGAGACCCAGTACTTC. Protein sequence: CASSFGGEGETQYF.

The chain has TRBV30 and TRBJ1-4; D is ambiguous. V lost 3 bases, J lost 8 bases, and 10 bases lay in between. The CDR3 length is 12 residues. The germline gives CDR1 GTSNPN, CDR2 SVGIG (reference sequence). Here the CDR3 reads CAWSRQMEKLFF. Here the CDR3 DNA reads TGTGCCTGGAGCCGTCAGATGGAAAAACTGTTTTTT.

This clone was picked up one time. The chain couples TRBV4-2 to TRBJ2-1, with 8 nucleotides matching TRBD2. Germline trimming cut 0 bases from V and 5 bases from J; bases unmatched to any gene: 9. Per the germline V gene, CDR1 is LGHNA and CDR2 is YNFKEQ. The CDR3 covers 17 residues. CDR3 protein: CASSQEGIAGRNNEQFF. Here the CDR3 DNA reads TGTGCCAGCAGCCAAGAGGGGATAGCGGGAAGGAACAATGAGCAGTTCTTC.

The rearrangement uses TRBV6-6 and TRBJ1-5, with TRBD1 as a possible D gene (6 bases). The CDR3 is 16 amino acids. Germline values: CDR1 MNHNY, CDR2 SVGAGI (reference sequence). The V end lost 0 bases, the J end lost 1 base, and 10 bases lay between the germline ends. The CDR3 DNA reads as TGTGCCAGCAGTTACTCGGGGGGCGCGAGCAATCAGCCCCAGCATTTT. Translation: CASSYSGGASNQPQHF.

By sample fraction, this clone is medium-sized. The chain employs TRBV7-3 and TRBJ1-2; 9 bases fit TRBD1. This CDR3 is built from 19 residues. In germline, CDR1 is SGHTA, CDR2 FQGTGA. After removal of 0 bases from V and 3 bases from J, the junction contained 14 bases not matched to a gene. CDR3 nucleotides: TGTGCCAGCAGCTTAACTGGGACAGGGCTTAGTTTTAATGACTATGGCTACACCTTC. This encodes CASSLTGTGLSFNDYGYTF.

The chain links TRBV18 to TRBJ2-5, with 7 positions matching TRBD1. The junction had 11 bases not matched to a gene; V was cut back by 3 bases and J by 1 base. This CDR3 spans 17 amino acids. The germline V gene has CDR1 KGHSH and CDR2 LQKENI. The DNA of the CDR3 is TGTGCCAGCTCACCGATTCCGGGACAGATCACCCAAGAGACCCAGTACTTC. This sequence encodes CASSPIPGQITQETQYF.

In its sample, this clone was seen once. The rearrangement uses TRBV7-8 and TRBJ2-3, with 9 bases identical to TRBD2. The germline CDR1 and CDR2 sequences are SGHVS and FQNEAQ. The V gene end was trimmed by 1 base and the J gene end by 7 bases; junction bases not matched to a gene: 6. CDR3 length: 15 residues. The CDR3 loop is CASSLGVAGVNTQYF. The CDR3 DNA is TGTGCCAGCAGCTTAGGGGTAGCGGGGGTAAATACGCAGTATTTT.

This chain uses TRBV15 with TRBJ2-2; 7 nucleotides agree with TRBD1. The J segment lost 0 bases and the V segment lost 1 base, leaving 14 bases of the junction unmatched. The CDR3 loop spans 20 amino acids. CDR1 is LNHNV, CDR2 YYDKDF, per germline (reference sequence). The CDR3: CATSRVGLLGDRPNTGELFF. The CDR3 DNA follows: TGTGCCACCAGCAGAGTTGGCCTGCTTGGGGACAGACCGAACACCGGGGAGCTGTTTTTT.

J is TRBJ1-6 and V is TRBV28; D is perhaps TRBD1 (5 bases). The length of the CDR3 is 13 residues. The germline gives CDR1 MDHEN, CDR2 SYDVKM. Trimming shortened V by 6 bases and J by 7 bases, and 10 bases separated the two germline ends. The CDR3 coding sequence is TGTGCCAGCAGCTCCGGGACGAATTCACCCCTCCACTTT. This sequence encodes CASSSGTNSPLHF.

The chain uses TRBV7-9 and TRBJ2-2; TRBD1 might be the D (6 bases). CDR1 is SEHNR and CDR2 is FQNEAQ in the germline V gene (reference sequence). The CDR3 covers 15 residues. Between the trimmed V and J ends, which lost 0 bases and 6 bases, there was a span of 11 bases. The CDR3 spells CASSLAGASAGELFF. DNA of the CDR3: TGTGCCAGCAGCTTAGCGGGGGCCTCGGCCGGGGAGCTGTTTTTT.

The CDR3: CASSQLPMVWGDTQYF. DNA for the CDR3: TGCGCCAGCAGCCAACTCCCGATGGTCTGGGGAGATACGCAGTATTTT. The chain is built from TRBV4-1 and TRBJ2-3; D is undetermined. The V and J ends lost 2 bases and 5 bases respectively, with 17 bases between them. Germline V CDR1 and CDR2: MGHRA, YSYEKL. This CDR3 has 16 residues.

The rearrangement uses TRBV2 and TRBJ1-4; D is ambiguous. From germline, CDR1 is SNHLY and CDR2 FYNNEI. Deletions cut 7 bases from V and 3 bases from J, with 15 bases between. The CDR3 totals 15 residues. The CDR3 DNA is TGTGCCAGCAATAACCACAGCTGGTCTAATGAAAAACTGTTTTTT. Translation: CASNNHSWSNEKLFF.

V usage is TRBV7-6 and J usage is TRBJ2-2; the D gene is possibly TRBD1 (5 bases). Germline V gene data show CDR1 as SGHVS and CDR2 as FNYEAQ. Trimming stripped 0 bases from V and 8 bases from J, with 7 bases between. The CDR3 runs to 13 residues. The CDR3 protein is CASSLAQEGELFF. The CDR3, as DNA: TGTGCCAGCAGCTTAGCACAGGAAGGGGAGCTGTTTTTT.

This chain links TRBV7-4 with TRBJ1-1; 9 bases match TRBD1. Looked up from germline, CDR1 is SGHVT and CDR2 is SQSDAQ. The junction had 5 bases not matched to a gene; V was cut back by 6 bases and J by 3 bases. The length of the CDR3 is 14 residues. The CDR3 protein is CASRAGTGYTEAFF. The CDR3 region has the DNA TGTGCCAGCAGGGCCGGGACAGGGTACACTGAAGCTTTCTTT.

This clone has just one count. The chain employs TRBV4-3 and TRBJ2-3; D is uncertain. CDR1 is LGHNA and CDR2 is YSLEER in the germline V gene. The CDR3 length is 16 residues. V was pared by 1 base and J by 2 bases, with 13 bases between. The CDR3 is CASSQVLLRSTDTQYF. The CDR3 nucleotides read TGCGCCAGCAGCCAAGTCCTATTAAGGTCCACAGATACGCAGTATTTT.

This chain joins TRBV27 and TRBJ1-4; D may be TRBD1 (5 bases). The CDR3 has 15 amino acids. Trimming took off 1 base at V and 8 bases at J, with 14 bases between the two ends. Germline CDR1 and CDR2: MNHEY and SMNVEV (reference sequence). CDR3 nucleotide sequence: TGTGCCAGCAGTTTATTCCAGGGTACTCGAGAAAAACTGTTTTTT. Translated, it gives CASSLFQGTREKLFF.

The chain links TRBV28 to TRBJ2-1; D is undetermined. CDR3 length: 10 residues. The germline V gene has CDR1 MDHEN and CDR2 SYDVKM. Trimming took off 8 bases at V and 4 bases at J, with 3 bases between the two ends. As DNA, the CDR3 is TGTGCCAGCGGATACAATGAGCAGTTCTTC. This encodes CASGYNEQFF.

V gene TRBV7-2 combines with J gene TRBJ2-3, with 8 bases fitting TRBD2. V gave up 2 bases and J gave up 6 bases; unmatched junction bases: 7. From germline, CDR1 is SGHTA and CDR2 FQGNSA. The CDR3 loop spans 15 amino acids. This CDR3 reads CASSLNDGRGDTQYF. Written as DNA, the CDR3 is TGTGCCAGCAGCTTAAATGACGGGAGGGGTGATACGCAGTATTTT. The full variable domain, rest sourced from reference TRBV7-2 and TRBJ2-3, is GAGVSQSPSNKVTEKGKDVELRCDPISGHTALYWYRQSLGQGLEFLIYFQGNSAPDKSGLPSDRFSAERTGGSVSTLTIQRTQQEDSAVYLCASSLNDGRGDTQYFGPGTRLTVL.

There are a few counts of this clone. The chain recombines TRBV4-3 with TRBJ2-2; D is undetermined. The V end lost 1 base, the J end lost 5 bases, and 5 bases lay between the germline ends. Looked up from germline, CDR1 is LGHNA and CDR2 is YSLEER. The CDR3 covers 13 residues. The CDR3 DNA sequence: TGCGCCAGCAGCCAAGGGGAAACCGGGGAGCTGTTTTTT. It yields the protein CASSQGETGELFF.

This chain connects TRBV4-3 to TRBJ1-2; the match to TRBD1 covers 8 bases. J lost 3 bases, V lost 3 bases, and 9 bases had no gene match. This CDR3 has 16 residues. Germline CDR1 LGHNA, CDR2 YSLEER. Written as DNA, the CDR3 is TGCGCCAGCAGCCACTCCCCACAGGGGGTTGACTATGGCTACACCTTC. Protein product: CASSHSPQGVDYGYTF.

This clone appeared a few times. This chain connects TRBV19 to TRBJ1-1, with no clear D. Germline-derived CDR1 and CDR2 are LNHDA and SQIVND (reference sequence). This CDR3 comprises 15 residues. V was clipped by 6 bases and J by 1 base, with 15 bases between them. The CDR3 nucleotides are TGTGCCAGTAGCACCGGCTGGATTGCGAACACTGAAGCTTTCTTT. It specifies CASSTGWIANTEAFF.

The chain has TRBV6-6 and TRBJ1-4; D is perhaps TRBD1 (5 bases). CDR3 length: 14 amino acids. V was shortened by 7 bases and J by 3 bases, with 12 bases between the two germline ends. Germline V lookup: CDR1 MNHNY, CDR2 SVGAGI (reference sequence). The CDR3 bases are TGTGCCAGCACCGATCAGGGAGCTAATGAAAAACTGTTTTTT. Protein sequence: CASTDQGANEKLFF.

The chain employs TRBV28 and TRBJ1-1; 11 positions match TRBD1. Germline values: CDR1 MDHEN, CDR2 SYDVKM. This CDR3 is 16 amino acids long. V was pared by 9 bases and J by 2 bases, with 11 bases of the junction left unmatched. Here the CDR3 DNA reads TGTGCCAGTGGGACCCCGGGACAGGGGGTAAACACTGAAGCTTTCTTT. The encoded protein is CASGTPGQGVNTEAFF.

V and J are TRBV6-1 and TRBJ2-1; D possibly corresponds to TRBD2 (6 bases). Deletions cut 6 bases from V and 4 bases from J, with 16 bases between. There are 15 residues in the CDR3. Germline loops: CDR1 MNHNS, CDR2 SASEGT. CDR3 sequence reads: CASRTTGLLYNEQFF. CDR3 nucleotides: TGTGCCAGCAGAACAACGGGACTCCTATACAATGAGCAGTTCTTC.

J is TRBJ2-7 and V is TRBV7-9; 13 bases line up with TRBD2. CDR3 size: 15 residues. The V gene's germline CDR1 is SEHNR and CDR2 FQNEAQ (reference sequence). After removal of 8 bases from V and 5 bases from J, the junction contained 9 bases not matched to a gene. CDR3 loop: CASGPTSGGLNEQYF. The CDR3 coding sequence is TGTGCCAGCGGCCCGACTAGCGGGGGGCTCAACGAGCAGTACTTC.

J is TRBJ1-2 and V is TRBV7-6; a possible D gene is TRBD1 (5 bases). The germline gives CDR1 SGHVS, CDR2 FNYEAQ. The CDR3 contains 14 residues. The ends were cut back, 1 base at V and 8 bases at J, with 14 bases in the middle. The CDR3 coding sequence is TGTGCCAGCAGCTTAGGTCAGGGAGAGGGCGGCTACACCTTC. Protein product: CASSLGQGEGGYTF.

This clone was counted once. The V call is TRBV5-8, the J call TRBJ1-5; no clear D gene. There are 12 residues in the CDR3. CDR1 is SGHTS, CDR2 YDEGEE, per germline. The germline V and J ends were trimmed by 2 bases and 7 bases, with 7 bases remaining between them. The CDR3 bases are TGTGCCAGCAGCTTTCCGGGGCAGCCCCAGCATTTT. This encodes CASSFPGQPQHF.

This rearrangement joins TRBV28 to TRBJ1-1; a possible D gene is TRBD1 (5 bases). CDR3 length: 15 amino acids. Trimming shortened V by 3 bases and J by 2 bases, and 13 bases separated the two germline ends. Germline-derived CDR1 and CDR2 are MDHEN and SYDVKM. The CDR3 sequence: CASSFSGGINTEAFF. The CDR3 DNA is TGTGCCAGCAGTTTCAGCGGGGGGATCAACACTGAAGCTTTCTTT.

J is TRBJ1-2 and V is TRBV5-4; 7 bases are a match to TRBD1. With V trimmed by 5 bases and J by 4 bases, 14 bases remained unmatched. Germline V lookup: CDR1 SGHNT, CDR2 YYREEE (reference sequence). The CDR3 covers 16 residues. The CDR3 DNA sequence: TGTGCCAGCAGTTCGCAGATGAACAGGGGAGGCTATGGCTACACCTTC. Amino acid sequence: CASSSQMNRGGYGYTF.

V usage is TRBV7-3 and J usage is TRBJ2-7, with D uncertain. The V end was cut by 3 bases, the J end by 4 bases, with 7 bases between. Germline loops: CDR1 SGHTA, CDR2 FQGTGA. The CDR3 contains 12 residues. The CDR3 bases are TGTGCCAGCAGCTTCCCATCGTACGAGCAGTACTTC. Its translation is CASSFPSYEQYF.